This TCR beta chain appears in the sequencing data of a study of identical twins. This CDR3 comprises 17 residues. V gave up 5 bases and J gave up 5 bases; unmatched junction bases: 15. CDR1 is MNHEY and CDR2 is SMNVEV in the germline V gene (reference sequence). cDNA molecules carried unique molecular identifiers, and template switching added a universal primer site. TCRdb reprocessed the 5' RACE reads with MiXCR, giving one entry per CDR3 protein. The table includes hundreds of thousands of distinct CDR3 sequences, 8.6% detected once. This sample was also put to use in a study of yellow fever vaccine responses in identical twins.

The chain has TRBV27 and TRBJ2-1; 7 nucleotides line up with TRBD1. Sequencing was performed on PBMCs. The clonotype comes from a woman aged 18-29 years in good health. In nucleotides, the CDR3 is TGTGCCAGCAGTAGACTTCCCGGGACAGTAGATAACAATGAGCAGTTCTTC. It codes for CASSRLPGTVDNNEQFF.